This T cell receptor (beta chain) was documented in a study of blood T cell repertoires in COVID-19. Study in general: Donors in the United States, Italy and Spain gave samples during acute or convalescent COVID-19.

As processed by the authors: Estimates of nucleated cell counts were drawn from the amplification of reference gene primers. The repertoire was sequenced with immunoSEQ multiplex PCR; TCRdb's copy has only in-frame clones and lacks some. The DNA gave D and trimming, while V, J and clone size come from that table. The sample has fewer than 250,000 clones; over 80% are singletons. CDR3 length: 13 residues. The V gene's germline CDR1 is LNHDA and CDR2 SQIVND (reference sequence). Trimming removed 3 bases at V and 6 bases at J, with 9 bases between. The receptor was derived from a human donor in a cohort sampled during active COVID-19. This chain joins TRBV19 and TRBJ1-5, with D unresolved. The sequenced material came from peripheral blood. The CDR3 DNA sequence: TGTGCCAGTAGTATTGGAGGAAGTCAGCCCCAGCATTTT. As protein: CASSIGGSQPQHF.